This TCR beta chain was identified during a study of T cell changes during pregnancy in multiple sclerosis. The method was immunoSEQ multiplex PCR; TCRdb's version includes in-frame clones alone and lacks a portion of them. The table has 85,000 to 120,000 clones, about 90% seen once. The V gene lost 1 base and the J gene lost 1 base, with 9 bases spanning the gap. CDR3 size: 14 residues. Germline V gene data show CDR1 as SGHRS and CDR2 as YFSETQ. This clone was seen a few times. This TCR derives from a female donor with multiple sclerosis, enrolled in a pregnancy study. The chain combines TRBV5-1 with TRBJ2-7; no definite D call. Source: peripheral blood, taken before pregnancy. The CDR3 protein is CASSLSSTSYEQYF. As DNA, the CDR3 is TGCGCCAGCAGCTTGTCGTCAACTTCCTACGAGCAGTACTTC.